Presented here are 7 T cell receptor beta chains from one specimen sequenced in a study of blood T cells in healthy people across ages. The second PCR ran 7 to 11 cycles with a sample-barcoded 5' primer and J-beta primers. TCRdb reprocessed the 5' RACE reads via MiXCR and lists one record per CDR3 protein. The sample comprises fewer than 700,000 distinct CDR3 sequences, 40% to 50% of which are singletons, and approximately 25% rests with the top ten. Sequenced sample: blood. The receptors stem from an elderly man in good health.

Concerning this clonotype: Sequence at one end of the junction differs from germline and may be a read error. This sequence joins TRBV20-1 and TRBJ2-1; the D is unclear. This CDR3 has 14 amino acids. The germline CDR1 and CDR2 sequences are DFQATT and SNEGSKA (reference sequence). CDR3 sequence (DNA): TGCAGTGCTAGGGCGGTCGGCAGCAACAATGAGCAGGTCTTC. This codes for CSARAVGSNNEQVF.

This chain links TRBV7-2 with TRBJ2-1; TRBD2 aligns across 7 bases. Germline V gene lookup returns CDR1 SGHTA and CDR2 FQGNSA. V lost 8 bases to trimming and J lost 10 bases; unmatched junction nucleotides: 17. The CDR3 sequence is 15 residues long. CDR3: CASGRREGHGGEQFF. For the CDR3, the DNA is TGTGCCAGCGGCCGGAGGGAGGGCCATGGTGGAGAGCAGTTCTTC. Variable domain in full (rest from reference TRBV7-2 and TRBJ2-1): GAGVSQSPSNKVTEKGKDVELRCDPISGHTALYWYRQSLGQGLEFLIYFQGNSAPDKSGLPSDRFSAERTGGSVSTLTIQRTQQEDSAVYLCASGRREGHGGEQFFGPGTRLTVL.

V and J are TRBV20-1 and TRBJ2-7; D may be TRBD2 (6 bases). This CDR3 region has 14 residues. The V gene's germline CDR1 is DFQATT and CDR2 SNEGSKA (reference sequence). V lost 0 bases and J 5 bases, leaving 14 bases between the germline ends. CDR3 DNA sequence: TGCAGTGCTAGAGAGGGGGGACCAGGGAACGAGCAGTACTTC. Translating it yields CSAREGGPGNEQYF.

V usage is TRBV20-1 and J usage is TRBJ1-1, with TRBD1 identical over 9 bases. The CDR3 spans 12 residues. Germline V CDR1 and CDR2: DFQATT, SNEGSKA (reference sequence). J gave up 5 bases and V 5 bases, and 3 bases lay outside the gene matches. Written as DNA, the CDR3 is TGCAGTGCTGCCGGGACAGGGACTGAAGCTTTCTTT. Amino acids: CSAAGTGTEAFF.

The rearrangement joins TRBV20-1 to TRBJ2-5; tentative D call: TRBD2 (5 bases). The end of the DNA fits TRBJ2-7 better, so the J call may be wrong. The length of the CDR3 is 12 residues. Germline CDR1 reads DFQATT; CDR2 reads SNEGSKA (reference sequence). The CDR3 DNA is TGCAGTGCCCGGAAGGGAGCCGACGAGCAGTACTTC. The encoded protein is CSARKGADEQYF.

CDR3 DNA sequence: TGTGCCAGCAGTTATCCCCGGACGGAGAGCGCAGATACGCAGTATTTT. Its translation is CASSYPRTESADTQYF. V and J are TRBV7-8 and TRBJ2-3; D call uncertain. This CDR3 has 16 amino acids. The germline CDR1 and CDR2 sequences are SGHVS and FQNEAQ. Deletions cut 6 bases from V and 4 bases from J, with 20 bases between.

This clonotype was detected ten times or more. This rearrangement joins TRBV29-1 to TRBJ2-5; the D is unclear. The germline gives CDR1 SQVTM, CDR2 ANQGSEA. This CDR3 is built from 12 residues. The V end lost 4 bases, the J end lost 2 bases, and 8 bases lay between the germline ends. The CDR3 sequence: CSVAAGQETQYF. CDR3 nucleotides: TGCAGCGTTGCGGCAGGACAAGAGACCCAGTACTTC.